The 30 T cell receptor beta chains presented below share a single source sample, sequenced in a study of blood T cell repertoires in COVID-19. Clones were read by immunoSEQ multiplex PCR, and TCRdb kept only the in-frame ones, dropping some. The data contain about 110,000 clones, roughly 80% of them seen just once; the ten biggest clones take up 11% to 15%. Sequenced material: peripheral blood. These receptors originate from an older woman with acute or convalescent COVID-19.

V usage is TRBV7-3 and J usage is TRBJ2-3, with TRBD2 matching over 8 bases. The V gene end was trimmed by 5 bases and the J gene end by 7 bases; junction bases not matched to a gene: 14. The CDR3 length is 16 residues. Germline V gene sequence: CDR1 SGHTA, CDR2 FQGTGA. For the CDR3, the DNA is TGTGCCAGCAGCCCCCGTAGCGGGGAGGACCCCCATACGCAGTATTTT. Its protein is CASSPRSGEDPHTQYF. The full variable domain, its missing parts supplied by reference TRBV7-3 and TRBJ2-3, is GAGVSQTPSNKVTEKGKYVELRCDPISGHTALYWYRQSLGQGPEFLIYFQGTGAADDSGLPNDRFFAVRPEGSVSTLKIQRTERGDSAVYLCASSPRSGEDPHTQYFGPGTRLTVL.

This chain links TRBV28 with TRBJ1-5, with D possibly matching TRBD1 (6 bases). In germline, CDR1 is MDHEN, CDR2 SYDVKM. The CDR3 extends over 14 amino acids. The V end was cut by 6 bases, the J end by 1 base, with 10 bases between. The DNA of the CDR3 is TGTGCCAGCAGCAAGGACAGCAGCAATCAGCCCCAGCATTTT. It translates to CASSKDSSNQPQHF. Supplemented by reference TRBV28 and TRBJ1-5, the full variable domain reads DVKVTQSSRYLVKRTGEKVFLECVQDMDHENMFWYRQDPGLGLRLIYFSYDVKMKEKGDIPEGYSVSREKKERFSLILESASTNQTSMYLCASSKDSSNQPQHFGDGTRLSIL.

The rearrangement uses TRBV5-1 and TRBJ1-3, with a tentative D call TRBD1 (5 bases). The CDR3 is 14 amino acids. The V gene's germline CDR1 is SGHRS and CDR2 YFSETQ. Deletions cut 5 bases from V and 4 bases from J, with 13 bases between. CDR3 nucleotide sequence: TGCGCCAGCAGACCCCAGGGTGTGGGAAACACCATATATTTT. As protein: CASRPQGVGNTIYF.

CDR3 sequence reads: CSARVFETQYF. The DNA of the CDR3 is TGCAGTGCTAGAGTATTCGAGACCCAGTACTTC. The chain couples TRBV20-1 to TRBJ2-5; D uncertain. Germline CDR1 and CDR2: DFQATT and SNEGSKA (reference sequence). The V end was cut by 1 base, the J end by 5 bases, with 5 bases between. CDR3 size: 11 residues.

This clone is a singleton in its sample. V gene TRBV5-1 combines with J gene TRBJ2-5; possibly TRBD1 for D (6 bases). Germline V gene data show CDR1 as SGHRS and CDR2 as YFSETQ. V lost 0 bases and J lost 5, with 17 bases in between. The CDR3 contains 16 residues. The CDR3 spells CASSLGGRSQGETQYF. DNA of the CDR3: TGCGCCAGCAGCTTGGGGGGCAGATCTCAGGGGGAGACCCAGTACTTC.

This chain uses TRBV19 with TRBJ2-5, with 7 nucleotides matching TRBD1. The germline V gene has CDR1 LNHDA and CDR2 SQIVND (reference sequence). This CDR3 has 12 amino acids. Trimming took 9 bases from V and 2 from J; bases not matched to a gene: 3. The CDR3 spells CASKGQQETQYF. The CDR3 DNA reads as TGTGCCAGCAAGGGACAGCAAGAGACCCAGTACTTC.

The rearrangement uses TRBV11-2 and TRBJ2-1; 11 bases align to TRBD2. V lost 3 bases to trimming and J lost 8 bases; unmatched junction nucleotides: 6. The CDR3 runs to 15 residues. Per the germline V gene, CDR1 is SGHAT and CDR2 is FQNNGV. The CDR3 DNA follows: TGTGCCAGCAGCTTTATAGCGGGGGGGCTGCATGAGCAGTTCTTC. Translated, it gives CASSFIAGGLHEQFF.

V and J are TRBV5-1 and TRBJ2-3; maybe TRBD2 (5 bases). Germline CDR1 and CDR2: SGHRS and YFSETQ. The CDR3 extends over 16 amino acids. The V and J ends lost 0 bases and 0 bases respectively, with 11 bases between them. The CDR3 sequence is CASSLEGLPSTDTQYF. Written as DNA, the CDR3 is TGCGCCAGCAGCTTGGAAGGACTTCCTAGCACAGATACGCAGTATTTT.

This clone was seen more than once but under ten times. The genes are TRBV7-9 and TRBJ1-5, with D perhaps TRBD1 (5 bases). The germline V gene encodes CDR1 SEHNR and CDR2 FQNEAQ (reference sequence). This CDR3 is built from 12 residues. V was cut by 8 bases and J by 3 bases, with 8 bases left in between. The CDR3 region is CASQGDNQPQHF. The DNA of the CDR3 is TGTGCCAGCCAAGGGGACAATCAGCCCCAGCATTTT.

CDR3 sequence reads: CASSGTTPYNEQFF. The DNA of the CDR3 is TGTGCCAGCAGTGGGACAACTCCGTACAATGAGCAGTTCTTC. This chain uses TRBV2 with TRBJ2-1; TRBD1 is a possible D gene (5 bases). Trimming shortened V by 4 bases and J by 4 bases, and 11 bases separated the two germline ends. The CDR3 covers 14 residues. Per germline, CDR1 SNHLY and CDR2 FYNNEI.

CDR3 in amino acids: CASSVEPTAGAGEQYF. CDR3 sequence (DNA): TGTGCCAGCAGCGTAGAGCCGACGGCGGGAGCGGGGGAGCAGTACTTC. The chain links TRBV9 to TRBJ2-7; 7 nucleotides align to TRBD2. After removal of 0 bases from V and 7 bases from J, the junction contained 13 bases not matched to a gene. Germline CDR1 SGDLS, CDR2 YYNGEE. The CDR3 consists of 16 residues.

This sequence joins TRBV2 and TRBJ1-5; tentatively, D is TRBD1 (5 bases). Trimming stripped 6 bases from V and 1 base from J, with 10 bases between. The CDR3 contains 14 residues. Germline V gene sequence: CDR1 SNHLY, CDR2 FYNNEI. The CDR3 DNA reads as TGTGCCAGCAGCGCGGGACCGAGCAATCAGCCCCAGCATTTT. Translating gives CASSAGPSNQPQHF.

The rearrangement joins TRBV27 to TRBJ1-2, with 8 bases matching TRBD1. Germline V gene data show CDR1 as MNHEY and CDR2 as SMNVEV (reference sequence). The CDR3 is 13 residues long. The J segment lost 0 bases and the V segment lost 6 bases, leaving 0 bases of the junction unmatched. The CDR3 nucleotides read TGTGCCAGCAGGACAGGGGCTAACTATGGCTACACCTTC. It yields the protein CASRTGANYGYTF.

The chain uses TRBV15 and TRBJ2-2; 9 bases agree with TRBD1. The CDR3 contains 16 residues. Germline V CDR1 and CDR2: LNHNV, YYDKDF (reference sequence). Trimming removed 3 bases from V and 6 bases from J; junction bases left unmatched: 8. Written as DNA, the CDR3 is TGTGCCACCAGCAGGGGACAGGGATGGTCTTCCGGGGAGCTGTTTTTT. Translated, it gives CATSRGQGWSSGELFF. Filled out from reference TRBV15 and TRBJ2-2, the complete variable domain reads DAMVIQNPRYQVTQFGKPVTLSCSQTLNHNVMYWYQQKSSQAPKLLFHYYDKDFNNEADTPDNFQSRRPNTSFCFLDIRSPGLGDTAMYLCATSRGQGWSSGELFFGEGSRLTVL.

The CDR3 sequence is CASSELVQGLNTEAFF. DNA for the CDR3: TGTGCCAGCAGTGAATTGGTGCAGGGCTTGAACACTGAAGCTTTCTTT. The V and J genes are TRBV6-1 and TRBJ1-1; tentative D call: TRBD1 (5 bases). V was cut by 2 bases and J by 0 bases, with 13 bases left in between. Germline V gene data show CDR1 as MNHNS and CDR2 as SASEGT. The CDR3 totals 16 residues.

The chain recombines TRBV5-1 with TRBJ2-3, with D uncertain. Germline-derived CDR1 and CDR2 are SGHRS and YFSETQ. Trimming removed 0 bases from V and 4 bases from J, with 9 bases in between. This CDR3 region has 14 residues. For the CDR3, the DNA is TGCGCCAGCAGCTTGGGCAGGAAGGCAGATACGCAGTATTTT. Its translation is CASSLGRKADTQYF.

This chain joins TRBV6-5 and TRBJ1-2; 8 positions match TRBD1. The CDR3 runs to 16 residues. Germline values: CDR1 MNHEY, CDR2 SVGAGI. The J segment lost 9 bases and the V segment lost 0 bases, leaving 12 bases of the junction unmatched. DNA of the CDR3: TGTGCCAGCAGTTACTCTGGGACAGGCGTTACTATGAGCTACACCTTC. It codes for CASSYSGTGVTMSYTF.

The V and J genes are TRBV30 and TRBJ2-7, with D perhaps matching TRBD1 (6 bases). Trimming removed 5 bases at V and 4 bases at J, with 12 bases between. Germline CDR1 is GTSNPN and CDR2 is SVGIG (reference sequence). The CDR3 spans 12 residues. CDR3 in amino acids: CAWAPGDYEQYF. In DNA, the CDR3 is TGTGCCTGGGCTCCAGGGGATTACGAGCAGTACTTC.

The chain combines TRBV19 with TRBJ1-5, with a possible D match to TRBD1 (5 bases). V shed 1 base and J shed 0 bases, with 7 bases lying between them. CDR1 LNHDA and CDR2 SQIVND come from the germline V gene (reference sequence). This CDR3 spans 15 amino acids. CDR3 sequence reads: CASSIGRDSNQPQHF. Written as DNA, the CDR3 is TGTGCCAGTAGTATAGGCAGGGATAGCAATCAGCCCCAGCATTTT.

The J gene is TRBJ2-3, the V gene TRBV9; TRBD2 aligns across 9 bases. The CDR3 loop spans 15 amino acids. V dropped 0 bases and J dropped 5; count of bases not matched to a gene: 4. Looked up from germline, CDR1 is SGDLS and CDR2 is YYNGEE. The CDR3 sequence is CASSVDAGGLDTQYF. The CDR3, as DNA: TGTGCCAGCAGCGTAGATGCGGGAGGGCTAGATACGCAGTATTTT.

The V and J genes are TRBV29-1 and TRBJ2-4; perhaps TRBD1 as D (6 bases). Germline values: CDR1 SQVTM, CDR2 ANQGSEA. The CDR3 sequence is 13 residues long. V was clipped by 4 bases and J by 5 bases, with 12 bases between them. The CDR3 region has the DNA TGCAGCGTTGTTGTTGGGGGCCAAAACATTCAGTACTTC. Translating gives CSVVVGGQNIQYF.

The table lists this clone with a count of one. The rearrangement joins TRBV2 to TRBJ2-2; 13 nucleotides line up with TRBD2. The CDR3 sequence is 16 residues long. CDR1 and CDR2 from the germline V gene are SNHLY and FYNNEI. The trim removed 6 bases at V and 6 bases at J, leaving 7 bases unmatched. CDR3 sequence reads: CASRKGTSGTSGELFF. CDR3 in DNA: TGTGCCAGCAGAAAGGGGACTAGCGGGACATCCGGGGAGCTGTTTTTT.

The CDR3 loop is CASSFASGGYNEQFF. Here the CDR3 DNA reads TGTGCCAGCAGCTTCGCTAGCGGGGGCTACAATGAGCAGTTCTTC. The chain links TRBV7-8 to TRBJ2-1; 10 bases agree with TRBD2. This CDR3 is built from 15 residues. The V segment lost 3 bases and the J segment 3 bases; nucleotides outside the gene matches: 2. Germline CDR1 reads SGHVS; CDR2 reads FQNEAQ.

The chain couples TRBV7-2 to TRBJ2-5; D is uncertain. Germline V gene lookup returns CDR1 SGHTA and CDR2 FQGNSA. The CDR3 covers 12 residues. V was clipped by 3 bases and J by 5 bases, with 7 bases between them. CDR3 region: CASSFFGETQYF. The CDR3 region has the DNA TGTGCCAGCAGCTTTTTCGGGGAGACCCAGTACTTC. The full variable domain, with the rest looked up from reference TRBV7-2 and TRBJ2-5, is GAGVSQSPSNKVTEKGKDVELRCDPISGHTALYWYRQSLGQGLEFLIYFQGNSAPDKSGLPSDRFSAERTGGSVSTLTIQRTQQEDSAVYLCASSFFGETQYFGPGTRLLVL.

The chain recombines TRBV10-1 with TRBJ2-5; 9 nucleotides match TRBD2. This CDR3 is 15 amino acids long. The V gene end was trimmed by 0 bases and the J gene end by 5 bases; junction bases not matched to a gene: 4. Germline V gene lookup returns CDR1 WNHNN and CDR2 SYGVQD (reference sequence). In DNA, the CDR3 is TGCGCCAGCAGTGAGTCGCTAGCGGGATTGGAGACCCAGTACTTC. It yields the protein CASSESLAGLETQYF.

V and J are TRBV27 and TRBJ2-5, with D possibly TRBD1 on 5 matching bases. The germline V and J ends were trimmed by 3 bases and 1 base, with 9 bases remaining between them. CDR1 is MNHEY and CDR2 is SMNVEV in the germline V gene (reference sequence). The CDR3 extends over 14 amino acids. The CDR3 region is CASSFQGFQETQYF. The CDR3 DNA is TGTGCCAGCAGTTTTCAGGGTTTCCAAGAGACCCAGTACTTC.

V and J are TRBV19 and TRBJ1-5, with 8 bases identical to TRBD1. Germline V gives CDR1 LNHDA, CDR2 SQIVND (reference sequence). With V trimmed by 5 bases and J by 4 bases, 4 bases remained unmatched. The CDR3 contains 14 residues. This chain's CDR3 is CASSATGGNQPQHF. The CDR3 bases are TGTGCCAGTAGTGCAACAGGGGGTAATCAGCCCCAGCATTTT.

This clone has a handful of counts. The chain combines TRBV5-1 with TRBJ2-3; no clear D. The germline V gene has CDR1 SGHRS and CDR2 YFSETQ. The CDR3 consists of 14 residues. Trimming stripped 8 bases from V and 6 bases from J, with 19 bases between. The CDR3 region is CASSAGSPGDTQYF. CDR3 DNA sequence: TGCGCCAGTTCTGCCGGGTCCCCTGGGGATACGCAGTATTTT.

The chain combines TRBV6-5 with TRBJ2-7; 7 bases line up with TRBD1. V shed 5 bases and J 3 bases; nucleotides not matched to a gene: 10. The V gene's germline CDR1 is MNHEY and CDR2 SVGAGI. The CDR3 totals 15 residues. The CDR3 is CASSKGTAEFYEQYF. The CDR3 DNA is TGTGCCAGCAGTAAGGGGACAGCGGAGTTCTACGAGCAGTACTTC.

This chain links TRBV27 with TRBJ1-4, with 7 bases fitting TRBD1. The germline CDR1 and CDR2 sequences are MNHEY and SMNVEV (reference sequence). The junction had 9 bases not matched to a gene; V was cut back by 4 bases and J by 10 bases. The CDR3 loop spans 14 amino acids. CDR3 sequence (DNA): TGTGCCAGCAGTTGGGACAGAGGTTTTGGAAAACTGTTTTTT. Encoded protein: CASSWDRGFGKLFF.